This T cell receptor beta chain was recorded in a study of blood T cell repertoires in COVID-19. Study information: Material from acute and convalescent COVID-19 was sourced from the United States, Italy and Spain. T cells, B-cell-depleted T cells, or PBMCs provided the cDNA or gDNA that served as material.

Seattle researchers signed up patients amid active infection and tracked them longitudinally. Germline V lookup: CDR1 SGDLS, CDR2 YYNGEE. The CDR3 sequence is 13 residues long. Germline trimming cut 6 bases from V and 7 bases from J; bases unmatched to any gene: 10. In the original processing: Amplification of reference gene primers was used by the study to estimate nucleated cell counts. Assay used: immunoSEQ multiplex PCR; TCRdb lists only in-frame clones, some missing. V and J calls and clone size follow that table, whereas D and trimming were derived from the DNA. The top ten clones hold roughly 10% of a sample with around 230,000 clones, more than 75% of them seen once.

The receptor was isolated from a man between 50 and 59 years old with COVID-19, enrolled during active disease. The chain couples TRBV9 to TRBJ2-7; TRBD1 aligns across 7 bases. Sequences were obtained from peripheral blood. CDR3 in amino acids: CASTDRELGEQYF. The CDR3 region has the DNA TGTGCCAGCACCGACAGGGAGTTGGGGGAGCAGTACTTC.